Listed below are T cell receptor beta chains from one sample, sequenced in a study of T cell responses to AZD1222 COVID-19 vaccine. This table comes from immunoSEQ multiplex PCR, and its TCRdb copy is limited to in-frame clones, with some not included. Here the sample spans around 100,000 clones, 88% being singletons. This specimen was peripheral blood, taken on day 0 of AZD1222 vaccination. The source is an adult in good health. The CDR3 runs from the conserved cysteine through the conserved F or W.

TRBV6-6 CAISQAGGSGANVLTF
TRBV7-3 CASSRQENTEAFF
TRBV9 CASGGSSPLHF
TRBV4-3 CASSQASGTRGTQYF
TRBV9 CASSVLSGETTPYGYTF
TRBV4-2 CASSQAWDSLNTEAFF
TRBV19 CASRTDRLQETQYF
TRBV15 CATSRPGEVFGKNIQYF
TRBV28 CASSPWFGLGMNTEAFF
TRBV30 CAWRRGFNEKLFF
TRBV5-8 CASSLDWGRSGYTF
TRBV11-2 CASSFGYNEQFF
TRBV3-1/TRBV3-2 CASSPRATGSNLRETQYF
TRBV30 CAWSGGRDSPLHF
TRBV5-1 CASSPQGAANEKLFF
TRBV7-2 CASSLAQGGLDTQYF
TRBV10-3 CAISDPGHPRRNSYEQYF
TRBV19 CASSSGASGNSEQFF
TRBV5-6 CASSLGQKNTEAFF
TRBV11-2 CASTKAGTGGSYTEAFF
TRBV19 CASSNPWTGINTEAFF
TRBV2 CASSEDRSYEKLFF
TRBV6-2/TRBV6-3 CASSYSLRTSGAYEQYF
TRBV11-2 CASSRHGENTEAFF
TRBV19 CASSIYVQGLWTGEKSSTEAFF
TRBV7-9 CASSATYEQYF
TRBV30 CAWSVFWGGNTEAFF
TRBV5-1 CASSSWTEYEQYF
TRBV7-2 CASALFGGMGTQYF
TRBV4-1 CASSRRTSGAYEQYF
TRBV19 CASISTGQVNQPQHF
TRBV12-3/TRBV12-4 CASNSGGYQPQHF
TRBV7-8 CASSLTGTSATYEQYF
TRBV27 CASSSSGRAYEQYF
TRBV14 CASSQDNRAAYEQYF
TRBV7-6 CASSLEASGRAEDTQYF
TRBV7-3 CASSKQASGTEAFF
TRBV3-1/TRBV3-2 CASSSPSGANYGYTF